A selection of T cell receptor beta chains follows, all from one sample in a study of CD8 T cells in Susac syndrome. TCRdb reprocessed the immunoSEQ multiplex PCR reads via MiXCR and lists one record per CDR3 protein. The sample includes about 300,000 distinct CDR3 sequences, approximately 91% of them seen just once. The sequenced sample consisted of CD8+ T cells from PBMCs. Receptor source: a human donor with multiple sclerosis. Each CDR3 is given with its conserved first and last residue. D genes are given only for firm matches. Some rows mark clone size as missing; the rest say once, few, many or name a class of expanded clone.

TRBV4-1	TRBJ1-5	-	-	TGCGCCAGCAGCCATCCAGGGACTAGCAATCAGCCCCAGCATTTT	CASSHPGTSNQPQHF
TRBV11-2	TRBJ2-3	-	-	TGTGCCAGCAGCCGCATGGGTGTCGGCACAGATACGCAGTATTTT	CASSRMGVGTDTQYF
TRBV20-1	TRBJ2-5	-	once	TGCAGTGCTAGGGGGAGGCTCCAAGAGACCCAGTACTTC	CSARGRLQETQYF
TRBV9	TRBJ2-7	TRBD1	-	TGTGCCAGCAGCTCCGGGACAGGGGCGTCCGAGCAGTACTTC	CASSSGTGASEQYF
TRBV27	TRBJ2-2	-	-	TGTGCCAGCAGTTACGGCTACGGGGAGCTGTTTTTT	CASSYGYGELFF
TRBV29-1	TRBJ2-5	TRBD1	-	TGCAGCGTAGGACAGGGGCTCTGGGAGACCCAGTACTTC	CSVGQGLWETQYF
TRBV4-3	TRBJ1-2	-	-	TGCGCCAGCAGCCAAGGACCCGGGGTTGGCTACACCTTC	CASSQGPGVGYTF
TRBV12-3/TRBV12-4	TRBJ2-7	-	-	TGTGCCAGCAGTTTAAGGCGGTACGAGCAGTACTTC	CASSLRRYEQYF
TRBV20-1	TRBJ1-1	-	-	TGCAGTGCTAGGAAGAACAGGGTTGAGGGCACTGAAGCTTTCTTT	CSARKNRVEGTEAFF
TRBV6-4	TRBJ2-1	-	-	TGTGCCAGCAGTGACTCGGAGAAGGATGAGCAGTTCTTC	CASSDSEKDEQFF
TRBV4-3	TRBJ2-7	-	-	TGCGCCAGCAGCCAAGATTATCCGTTCTCCTACGAGCAGTACTTC	CASSQDYPFSYEQYF
TRBV4-2	TRBJ1-2	TRBD1	-	TGTGCCAGCAGCTCGACCCCGACCGGGACAGGAAAACTCTATGGCTACACCTTC	CASSSTPTGTGKLYGYTF
TRBV2	TRBJ2-2	-	-	TGTGCCAGCAGTGGGGAGAACGGGGAGCTGTTTTTT	CASSGENGELFF
TRBV20-1	TRBJ2-7	-	-	TGCAGTGCTAGGGGGGACACCGTCGGGCCCTACGAGCAGTACTTC	CSARGDTVGPYEQYF
TRBV4-1	TRBJ2-7	TRBD1	few	TGCGCCAGCAGCCAAGATGAAGGGACAGGGAGCTACGAGCAGTACTTC	CASSQDEGTGSYEQYF
TRBV6-2/TRBV6-3	TRBJ2-1	TRBD2	-	TGTGCCAGCCTACCGGGACTAGCAGGATATGAGCAGTTCTTC	CASLPGLAGYEQFF
TRBV30	TRBJ2-1	-	-	TGTGCCTGGAGTTTAGGTGGACTTGAGCAGTTCTTC	CAWSLGGLEQFF
TRBV27	TRBJ2-5	TRBD1	-	TGTGCCAGCAGTTTATTCCCCGGACAGGGTAAAGAGACCCAGTACTTC	CASSLFPGQGKETQYF